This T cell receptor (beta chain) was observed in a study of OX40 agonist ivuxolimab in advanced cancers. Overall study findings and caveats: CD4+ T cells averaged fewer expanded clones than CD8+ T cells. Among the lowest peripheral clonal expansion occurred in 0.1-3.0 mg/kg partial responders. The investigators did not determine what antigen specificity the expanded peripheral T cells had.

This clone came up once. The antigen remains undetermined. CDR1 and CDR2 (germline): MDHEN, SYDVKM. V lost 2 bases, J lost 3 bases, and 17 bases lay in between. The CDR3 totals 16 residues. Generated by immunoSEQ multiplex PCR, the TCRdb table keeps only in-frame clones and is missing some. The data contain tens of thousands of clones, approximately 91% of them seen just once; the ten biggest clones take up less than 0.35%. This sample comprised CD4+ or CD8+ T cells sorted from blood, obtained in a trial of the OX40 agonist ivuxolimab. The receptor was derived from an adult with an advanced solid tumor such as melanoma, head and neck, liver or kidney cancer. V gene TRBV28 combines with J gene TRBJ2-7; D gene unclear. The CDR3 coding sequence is TGTGCCAGCAGTTTAGCCCCGATAACCTCTTACTACGAGCAGTACTTC. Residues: CASSLAPITSYYEQYF.